The rows below give T cell receptor beta chains drawn from one sample of a study of technical replicates of blood from a few donors. The table came from immunoSEQ multiplex PCR; TCRdb's copy has only in-frame clones and leaves some out. The sample has about 80,000 clones, about nine tenths seen once. Sequenced material: T cells isolated from PBMCs. These receptors came from a human donor in good health. Both conserved end residues are part of each CDR3. A D gene is named only where the DNA matches it firmly. A clone size is listed for some rows: how often the clone was seen (once, few, many), or a class if it is expanded.

>-|14|-|TRBJ1-1|TRBV15
CATSRDQVGTEAFF
TGTGCCACCAGCAGAGATCAGGTGGGCACTGAAGCTTTCTTT
>-|14|-|TRBJ1-5|TRBV28
CASSLRTDHQPQHF
TGTGCCAGCAGTTTACGGACAGACCATCAGCCCCAGCATTTT
>few|14|-|TRBJ1-1|TRBV7-3
CASSLGHSNTEAFF
TGTGCCAGCAGCTTAGGACACAGCAACACTGAAGCTTTCTTT
>few|14|-|TRBJ1-1|TRBV19
CATTRAPGNTEAFF
TGTGCCACCACCCGGGCCCCGGGAAACACTGAAGCTTTCTTT
>few|14|-|TRBJ1-1|TRBV5-1
CASSLQGRDTEAFF
TGCGCCAGCAGCTTGCAGGGGAGGGACACTGAAGCTTTCTTT
>once|15|-|TRBJ2-5|TRBV7-2
CASSLGGGESETQYF
TGTGCCAGCAGCTTAGGGGGTGGGGAGAGCGAGACCCAGTACTTC
>-|16|TRBD1|TRBJ1-1|TRBV15
CATLVNRGLRYTEAFF
TGTGCCACCCTCGTCAACAGGGGGCTACGGTACACTGAAGCTTTCTTT
>-|15|TRBD2|TRBJ2-3|TRBV4-3
CASSQGGGGGDTQYF
TGCGCCAGCAGCCAAGGGGGGGGAGGCGGAGATACGCAGTATTTT
>-|15|-|TRBJ1-2|TRBV9
CASSVGSQGRDGYTF
TGTGCCAGCAGCGTAGGGTCGCAGGGCAGAGATGGCTACACCTTC
>-|18|TRBD2|TRBJ2-2|TRBV9
CASSVRAEREVNTGELFF
TGTGCCAGCAGCGTACGAGCAGAGCGGGAGGTGAACACCGGGGAGCTGTTTTTT
>-|11|-|TRBJ2-7|TRBV10-3
CAVGLLYEQYF
TGTGCCGTTGGGCTACTTTACGAGCAGTACTTC
>-|17|TRBD2|TRBJ2-3|TRBV19
CASSIGRTSGSPDTQYF
TGTGCCAGTAGTATAGGAAGGACTAGCGGGAGCCCAGATACGCAGTATTTT
>-|14|TRBD1|TRBJ1-2|TRBV27
CASSPDRGDYGYTF
TGTGCCAGCAGCCCGGACAGGGGGGACTATGGCTACACCTTC
>-|16|TRBD1|TRBJ2-1|TRBV4-3
CASSQATGTAYNEQFF
TGCGCCAGCAGCCAAGCAACCGGGACAGCCTACAATGAGCAGTTCTTC
>-|14|-|TRBJ2-3|TRBV19
CASSIGSGSDTQYF
TGTGCCAGTAGTATCGGTTCAGGGTCGGATACGCAGTATTTT
>-|16|TRBD2|TRBJ2-5|TRBV27
CASSQRGLAGAETQYF
TGTGCCAGCAGTCAAAGGGGACTAGCAGGGGCGGAGACCCAGTACTTC
>-|15|TRBD1|TRBJ2-7|TRBV15
CATSGMTGVVREQYF
TGTGCCACCAGCGGGATGACAGGGGTAGTACGTGAGCAGTACTTC
>-|16|-|TRBJ1-5|TRBV7-8
CASSYLQGRTKQPQHF
TGTGCCAGCAGCTATCTACAGGGTAGAACTAAACAGCCCCAGCATTTT
>-|12|-|TRBJ1-2|TRBV29-1
CSVADRKGGYTF
TGCAGCGTCGCCGACAGGAAAGGAGGCTACACCTTC
>once|13|-|TRBJ2-7|TRBV15
CATSRDRETEQYF
TGTGCCACCAGCAGGGACCGGGAGACCGAGCAGTACTTC
>-|16|TRBD1|TRBJ2-2|TRBV7-8
CASSLGGTGSTGELFF
TGTGCCAGCAGCTTAGGGGGGACAGGGAGCACCGGGGAGCTGTTTTTT
>-|12|TRBD1|TRBJ2-1|TRBV6-6
CATWTGSSEQFF
TGTGCCACCTGGACAGGGAGTAGTGAGCAGTTCTTC
>-|17|-|TRBJ2-1|TRBV11-3
CASSLDAIGLARAEQFF
TGTGCCAGCAGCTTAGATGCAATAGGGCTAGCAAGGGCTGAGCAGTTCTTC
>-|18|-|TRBJ2-1|TRBV4-2
CASSQEAYGSGSYNEQFF
TGTGCCAGCAGCCAAGAGGCCTACGGGAGCGGTTCCTACAATGAGCAGTTCTTC
>once|14|-|TRBJ1-4|TRBV2
CASSESFLREKLFF
TGTGCCAGCAGTGAATCCTTTTTGAGAGAAAAACTGTTTTTT
>-|15|TRBD2|TRBJ2-7|TRBV2
CASSENPGGPYEQYF
TGTGCCAGCAGCGAGAACCCGGGAGGGCCTTATGAGCAGTACTTC
>-|16|-|TRBJ2-1|TRBV12-1
CASSSNGLAGNNEQFF
TGTGCCAGCAGCTCAAACGGGCTAGCGGGTAACAATGAGCAGTTCTTC
>-|13|-|TRBJ2-2|TRBV10-3
CAIGQVRTGELFF
TGTGCCATCGGGCAGGTTCGCACCGGGGAGCTGTTTTTT
>-|15|TRBD2|TRBJ2-1|TRBV9
CASSVSGRTYNEQFF
TGTGCCAGCAGCGTCAGCGGGAGAACCTACAATGAGCAGTTCTTC
>-|15|-|TRBJ1-1|TRBV5-4
CASSLSLGGRTEAFF
TGTGCCAGCAGCTTGTCTTTGGGGGGGCGTACTGAAGCTTTCTTT
>-|14|-|TRBJ1-1|TRBV11-2
CASSSGTGHTEAFF
TGTGCCAGCAGCTCAGGAACAGGGCACACTGAAGCTTTCTTT
>-|15|TRBD2|TRBJ2-1|TRBV9
CASSVSGLGYNEQFF
TGTGCCAGCAGCGTTTCGGGACTAGGATACAATGAGCAGTTCTTC
>-|15|TRBD2|TRBJ2-7|TRBV4-1
CASSRIAGVLYEQYF
TGCGCCAGCAGCCGTATAGCGGGAGTCCTTTACGAGCAGTACTTC
>-|14|TRBD1|TRBJ1-1|TRBV5-4
CASRGGAWNTEAFF
TGTGCCAGCAGAGGGGGCGCTTGGAACACTGAAGCTTTCTTT
>-|14|TRBD1|TRBJ2-3|TRBV5-4
CASSLPGGTDTQYF
TGTGCCAGCAGCCTCCCAGGGGGAACAGATACGCAGTATTTT
>-|14|TRBD1|TRBJ2-5|TRBV5-4
CASSLGDSQETQYF
TGTGCCAGCAGCTTGGGGGACAGCCAAGAGACCCAGTACTTC
>-|14|-|TRBJ2-3|TRBV10-3
CAISGTPIPDTQYF
TGTGCCATCAGTGGGACTCCCATACCGGATACGCAGTATTTT
>-|13|-|TRBJ1-1|TRBV6-4
CASSALRNTEAFF
TGTGCCAGCAGTGCCCTTCGGAACACTGAAGCTTTCTTT
>-|14|-|TRBJ1-1|TRBV9
CASSGQGWGTEAFF
TGTGCCAGCAGCGGCCAGGGTTGGGGCACTGAAGCTTTCTTT
>-|15|-|TRBJ2-3|TRBV19
CASSISGGSTDTQYF
TGTGCCAGTAGTATTAGTGGGGGGAGCACAGATACGCAGTATTTT
>once|15|TRBD2|TRBJ2-3|TRBV2
CASTRLAGGVDTQYF
TGTGCCAGCACGAGGTTAGCGGGAGGGGTGGATACGCAGTATTTT